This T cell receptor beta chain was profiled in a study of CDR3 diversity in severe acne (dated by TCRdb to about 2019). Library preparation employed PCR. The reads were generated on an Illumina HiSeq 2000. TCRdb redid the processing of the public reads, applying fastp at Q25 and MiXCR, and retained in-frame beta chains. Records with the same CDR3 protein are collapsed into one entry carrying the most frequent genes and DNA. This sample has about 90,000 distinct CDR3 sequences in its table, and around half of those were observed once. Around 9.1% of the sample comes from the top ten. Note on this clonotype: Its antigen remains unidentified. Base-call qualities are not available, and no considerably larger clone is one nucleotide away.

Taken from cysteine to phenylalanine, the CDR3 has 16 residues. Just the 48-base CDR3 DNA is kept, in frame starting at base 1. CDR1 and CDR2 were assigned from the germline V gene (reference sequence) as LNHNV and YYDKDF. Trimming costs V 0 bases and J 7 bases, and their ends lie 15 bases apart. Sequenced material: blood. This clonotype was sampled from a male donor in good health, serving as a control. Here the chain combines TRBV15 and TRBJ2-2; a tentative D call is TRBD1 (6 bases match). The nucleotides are TGTGCCACCAGCAGAGAGGACAGTACGACCCGCGGGGAGCTGTTTTTT. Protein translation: CATSREDSTTRGELFF.